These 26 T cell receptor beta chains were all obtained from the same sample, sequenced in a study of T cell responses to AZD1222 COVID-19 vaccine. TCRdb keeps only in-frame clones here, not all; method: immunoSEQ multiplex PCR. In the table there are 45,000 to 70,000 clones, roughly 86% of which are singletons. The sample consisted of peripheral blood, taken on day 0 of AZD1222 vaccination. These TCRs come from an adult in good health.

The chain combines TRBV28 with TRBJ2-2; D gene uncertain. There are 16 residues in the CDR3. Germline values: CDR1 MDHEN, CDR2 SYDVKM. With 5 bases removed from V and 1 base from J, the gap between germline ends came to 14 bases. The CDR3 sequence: CASSPLKSGNTGELFF. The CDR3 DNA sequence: TGTGCCAGCAGTCCCCTTAAGTCAGGGAACACCGGGGAGCTGTTTTTT.

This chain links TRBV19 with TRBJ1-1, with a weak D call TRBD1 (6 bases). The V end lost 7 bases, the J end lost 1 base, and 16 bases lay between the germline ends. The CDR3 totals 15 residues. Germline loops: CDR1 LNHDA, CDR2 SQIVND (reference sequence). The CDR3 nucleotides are TGTGCCAGTATCGCAGGGGATTCGGAGAACACTGAAGCTTTCTTT. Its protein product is CASIAGDSENTEAFF.

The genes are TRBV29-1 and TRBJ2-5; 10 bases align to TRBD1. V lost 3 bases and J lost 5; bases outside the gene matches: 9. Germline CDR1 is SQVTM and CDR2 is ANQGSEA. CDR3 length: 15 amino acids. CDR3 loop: CSVETGTGVHETQYF. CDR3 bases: TGCAGCGTTGAGACAGGGACAGGGGTTCATGAGACCCAGTACTTC.

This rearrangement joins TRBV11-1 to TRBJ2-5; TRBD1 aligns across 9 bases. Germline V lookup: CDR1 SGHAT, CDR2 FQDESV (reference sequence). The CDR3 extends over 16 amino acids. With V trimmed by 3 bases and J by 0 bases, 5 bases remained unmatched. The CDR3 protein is CASSFGTGLYQETQYF. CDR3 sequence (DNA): TGTGCCAGCAGCTTCGGGACAGGGTTGTACCAAGAGACCCAGTACTTC.

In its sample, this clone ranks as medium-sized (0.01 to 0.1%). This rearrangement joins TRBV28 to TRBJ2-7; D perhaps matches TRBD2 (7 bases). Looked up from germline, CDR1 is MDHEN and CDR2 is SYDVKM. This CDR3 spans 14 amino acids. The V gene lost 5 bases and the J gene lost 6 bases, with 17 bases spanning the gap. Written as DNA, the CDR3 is TGTGCCAGCAGTGATTGGGGGGGGCCCTTCGAGCAGTACTTC. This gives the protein CASSDWGGPFEQYF.

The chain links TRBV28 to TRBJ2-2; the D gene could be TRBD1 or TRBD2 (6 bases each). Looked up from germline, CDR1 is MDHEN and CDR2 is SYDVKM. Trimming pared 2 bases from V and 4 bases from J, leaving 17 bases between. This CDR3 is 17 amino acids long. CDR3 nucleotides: TGTGCCAGCAGTTTAATTCTCGGCGGAGGGGGCACCGGGGAGCTGTTTTTT. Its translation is CASSLILGGGGTGELFF.

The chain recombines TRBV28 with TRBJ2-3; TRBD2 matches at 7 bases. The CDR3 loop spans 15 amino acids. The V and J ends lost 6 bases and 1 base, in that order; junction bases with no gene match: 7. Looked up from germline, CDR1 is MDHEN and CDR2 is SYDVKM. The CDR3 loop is CASRGAGRGTDTQYF. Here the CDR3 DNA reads TGTGCCAGCAGAGGAGCGGGAAGAGGCACAGATACGCAGTATTTT. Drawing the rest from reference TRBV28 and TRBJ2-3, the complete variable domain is DVKVTQSSRYLVKRTGEKVFLECVQDMDHENMFWYRQDPGLGLRLIYFSYDVKMKEKGDIPEGYSVSREKKERFSLILESASTNQTSMYLCASRGAGRGTDTQYFGPGTRLTVL.

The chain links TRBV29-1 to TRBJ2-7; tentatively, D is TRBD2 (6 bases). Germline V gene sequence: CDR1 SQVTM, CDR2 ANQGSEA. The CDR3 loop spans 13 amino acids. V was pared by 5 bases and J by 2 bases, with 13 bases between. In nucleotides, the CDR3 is TGCAGCGTTTTGGGGACTCATACCTACGAGCAGTACTTC. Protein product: CSVLGTHTYEQYF.

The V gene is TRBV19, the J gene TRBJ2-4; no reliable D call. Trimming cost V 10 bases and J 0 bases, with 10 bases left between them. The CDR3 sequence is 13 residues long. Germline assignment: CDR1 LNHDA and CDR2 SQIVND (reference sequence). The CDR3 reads CATKNLAKNIQYF. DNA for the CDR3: TGTGCCACTAAAAACCTAGCCAAAAACATTCAGTACTTC.

The DNA of the CDR3 is TGTGCCTGGGGAGAGAGTTATAGCAATCAGCCCCAGCATTTT. This sequence encodes CAWGESYSNQPQHF. This sequence joins TRBV30 and TRBJ1-5; D call uncertain. CDR1 and CDR2 (germline): GTSNPN, SVGIG (reference sequence). With 5 bases removed from V and 0 bases from J, the gap between germline ends came to 11 bases. This CDR3 region has 14 residues.

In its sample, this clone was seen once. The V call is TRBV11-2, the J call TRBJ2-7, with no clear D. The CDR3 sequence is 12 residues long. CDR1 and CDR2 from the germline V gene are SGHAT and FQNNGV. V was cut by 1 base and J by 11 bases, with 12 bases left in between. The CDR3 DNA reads TGTGCCAGCAGCTTAGGGGTCCAGAGAGAGTACTTC. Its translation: CASSLGVQREYF. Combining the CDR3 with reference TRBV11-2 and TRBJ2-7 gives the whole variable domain EAGVAQSPRYKIIEKRQSVAFWCNPISGHATLYWYQQILGQGPKLLIQFQNNGVVDDSQLPKDRFSAERLKGVDSTLKIQPAKLEDSAVYLCASSLGVQREYFGPGTRLTVT.

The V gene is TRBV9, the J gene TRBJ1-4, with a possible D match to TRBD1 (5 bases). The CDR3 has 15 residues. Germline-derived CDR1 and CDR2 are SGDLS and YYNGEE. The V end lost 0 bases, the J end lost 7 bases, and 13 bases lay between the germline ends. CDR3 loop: CASSVGDPGPEKLFF. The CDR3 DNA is TGTGCCAGCAGCGTAGGGGACCCGGGCCCTGAAAAACTGTTTTTT. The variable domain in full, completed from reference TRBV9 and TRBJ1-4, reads DSGVTQTPKHLITATGQRVTLRCSPRSGDLSVYWYQQSLDQGLQFLIQYYNGEERAKGNILERFSAQQFPDLHSELNLSSLELGDSALYFCASSVGDPGPEKLFFGSGTQLSVL.

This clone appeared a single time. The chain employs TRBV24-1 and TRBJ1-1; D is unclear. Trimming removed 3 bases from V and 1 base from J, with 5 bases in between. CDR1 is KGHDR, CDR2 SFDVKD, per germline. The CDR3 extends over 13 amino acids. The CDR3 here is CATSDDPNTEAFF. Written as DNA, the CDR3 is TGTGCCACCAGTGATGACCCGAACACTGAAGCTTTCTTT.

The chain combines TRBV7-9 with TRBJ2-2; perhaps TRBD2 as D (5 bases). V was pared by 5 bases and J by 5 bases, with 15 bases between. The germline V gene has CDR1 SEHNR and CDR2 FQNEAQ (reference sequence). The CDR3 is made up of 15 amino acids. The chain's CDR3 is CASSVSGLATGELFF. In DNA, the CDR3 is TGTGCCAGCAGCGTATCCGGGCTAGCTACCGGGGAGCTGTTTTTT.

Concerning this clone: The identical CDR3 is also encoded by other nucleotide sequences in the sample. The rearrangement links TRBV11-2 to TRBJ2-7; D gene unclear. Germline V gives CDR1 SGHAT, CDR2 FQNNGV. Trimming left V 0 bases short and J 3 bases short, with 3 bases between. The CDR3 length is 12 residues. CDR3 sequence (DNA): TGTGCCAGCAGCTTAGACAGCTACGAGCAGTACTTC. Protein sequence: CASSLDSYEQYF.

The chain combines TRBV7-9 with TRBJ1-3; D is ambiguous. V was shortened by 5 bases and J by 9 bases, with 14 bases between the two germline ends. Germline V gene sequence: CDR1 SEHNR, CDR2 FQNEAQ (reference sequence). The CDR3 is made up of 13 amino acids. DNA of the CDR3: TGTGCCAGCAGCGCGGAGGCCATGGGCACCATATATTTT. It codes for CASSAEAMGTIYF.

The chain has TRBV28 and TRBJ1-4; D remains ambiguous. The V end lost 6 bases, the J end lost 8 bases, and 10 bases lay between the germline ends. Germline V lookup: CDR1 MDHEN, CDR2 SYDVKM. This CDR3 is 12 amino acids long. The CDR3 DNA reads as TGTGCCAGCAGACGGACTGTAGAAAAACTGTTTTTT. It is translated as CASRRTVEKLFF.

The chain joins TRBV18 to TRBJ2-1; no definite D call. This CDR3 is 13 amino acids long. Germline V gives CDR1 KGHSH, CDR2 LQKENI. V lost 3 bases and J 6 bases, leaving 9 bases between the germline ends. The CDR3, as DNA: TGTGCCAGCTCACCGGGTAGCCGCAATGAGCAGTTCTTC. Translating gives CASSPGSRNEQFF.

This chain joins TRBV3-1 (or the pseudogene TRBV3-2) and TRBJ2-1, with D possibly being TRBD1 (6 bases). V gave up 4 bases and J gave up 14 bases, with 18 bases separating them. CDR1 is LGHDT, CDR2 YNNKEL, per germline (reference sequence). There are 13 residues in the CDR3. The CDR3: CASSPSQDRRKFF. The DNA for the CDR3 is TGTGCCAGCAGCCCCTCTCAAGACAGGAGGAAGTTCTTC.

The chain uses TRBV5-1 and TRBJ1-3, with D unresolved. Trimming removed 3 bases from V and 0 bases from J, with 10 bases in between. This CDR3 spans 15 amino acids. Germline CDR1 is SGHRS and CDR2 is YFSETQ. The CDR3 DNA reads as TGCGCCAGCAGCTATGGACGGACCTCTGGAAACACCATATATTTT. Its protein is CASSYGRTSGNTIYF.

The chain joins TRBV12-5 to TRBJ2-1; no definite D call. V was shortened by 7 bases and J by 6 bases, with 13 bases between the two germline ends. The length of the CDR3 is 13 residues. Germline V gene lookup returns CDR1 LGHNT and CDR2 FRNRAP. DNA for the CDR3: TGTGCTAGTGCCCCGGCCGCATCCAATGAGCAGTTCTTC. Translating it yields CASAPAASNEQFF.

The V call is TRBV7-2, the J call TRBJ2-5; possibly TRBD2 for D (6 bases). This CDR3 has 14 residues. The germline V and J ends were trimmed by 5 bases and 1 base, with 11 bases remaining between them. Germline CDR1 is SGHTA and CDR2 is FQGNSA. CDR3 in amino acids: CASSGGETQETQYF. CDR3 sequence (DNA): TGTGCCAGCAGCGGAGGGGAAACCCAAGAGACCCAGTACTTC. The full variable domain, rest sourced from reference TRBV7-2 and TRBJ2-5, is GAGVSQSPSNKVTEKGKDVELRCDPISGHTALYWYRQSLGQGLEFLIYFQGNSAPDKSGLPSDRFSAERTGGSVSTLTIQRTQQEDSAVYLCASSGGETQETQYFGPGTRLLVL.

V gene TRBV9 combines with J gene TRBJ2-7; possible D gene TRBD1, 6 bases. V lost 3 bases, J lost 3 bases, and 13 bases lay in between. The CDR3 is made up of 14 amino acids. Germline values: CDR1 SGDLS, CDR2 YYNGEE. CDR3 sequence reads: CASSGPGTSYEQYF. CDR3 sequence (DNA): TGTGCCAGCAGCGGACCCGGGACAAGCTACGAGCAGTACTTC.

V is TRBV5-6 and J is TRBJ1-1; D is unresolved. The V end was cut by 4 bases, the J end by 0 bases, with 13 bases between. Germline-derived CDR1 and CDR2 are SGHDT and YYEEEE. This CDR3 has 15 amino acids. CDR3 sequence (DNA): TGTGCCAGCAGCCTAGGGTCGGGATTGAACACTGAAGCTTTCTTT. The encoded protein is CASSLGSGLNTEAFF.

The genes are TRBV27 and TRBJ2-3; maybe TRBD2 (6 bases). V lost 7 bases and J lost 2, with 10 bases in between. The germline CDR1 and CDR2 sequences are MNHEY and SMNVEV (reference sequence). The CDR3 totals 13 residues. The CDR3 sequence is CASTGLNTDTQYF. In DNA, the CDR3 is TGTGCCAGCACGGGACTGAACACAGATACGCAGTATTTT.

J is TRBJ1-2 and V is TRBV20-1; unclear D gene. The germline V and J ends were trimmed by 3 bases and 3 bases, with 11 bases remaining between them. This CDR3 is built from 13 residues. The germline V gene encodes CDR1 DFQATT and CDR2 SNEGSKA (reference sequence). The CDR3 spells CSASPQEDYGYTF. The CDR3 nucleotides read TGCAGTGCTAGTCCCCAGGAGGACTATGGCTACACCTTC.